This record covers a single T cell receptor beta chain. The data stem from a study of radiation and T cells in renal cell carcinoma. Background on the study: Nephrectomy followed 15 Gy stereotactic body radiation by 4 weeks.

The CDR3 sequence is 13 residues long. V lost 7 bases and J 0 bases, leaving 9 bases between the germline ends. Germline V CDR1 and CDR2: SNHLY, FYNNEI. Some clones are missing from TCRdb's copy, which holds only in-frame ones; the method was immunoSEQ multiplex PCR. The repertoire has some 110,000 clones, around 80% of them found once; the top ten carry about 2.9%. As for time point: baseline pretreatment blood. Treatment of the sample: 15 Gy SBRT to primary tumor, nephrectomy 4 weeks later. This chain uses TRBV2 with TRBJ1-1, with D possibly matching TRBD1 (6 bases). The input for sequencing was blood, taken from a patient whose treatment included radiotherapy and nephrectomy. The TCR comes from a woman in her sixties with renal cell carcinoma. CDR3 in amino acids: CASKDSLNTEAFF. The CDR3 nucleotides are TGTGCCAGCAAGGACAGTTTGAACACTGAAGCTTTCTTT.